This TCR beta chain was obtained from a study of cytomegalovirus exposure and HLA in healthy donors. The PCR was carried out with 60 Vbeta primers and 13 Jbeta primers. This table comes from immunoSEQ multiplex PCR, and its TCRdb copy is limited to in-frame clones, with some not included. This repertoire shows 100,000 to 150,000 clones, 74% found once; its top ten account for around 5.5%. This CDR3 is built from 17 residues. Per the germline V gene, CDR1 is SGHVS and CDR2 is FQNEAQ. After removal of 3 bases from V and 0 bases from J, the junction contained 11 bases not matched to a gene. General study results and limits: Sequencing depth roughly uniform across donors was assumed in presence/absence analyses. Exclusion applied to some V segments, including TRBV6-2 and TRBV6-3, as they were indistinguishable.

Note on this clone: Its antigen remains unidentified.

What was sequenced was PBMCs. The chain links TRBV7-8 to TRBJ2-7, with 7 positions matching TRBD2. The sequence came from a woman in her forties or fifties in good health and CMV-seropositive. The CDR3 spells CASSFSGKTPLSYEQYF. The CDR3 DNA sequence: TGTGCCAGCAGCTTCAGCGGGAAAACCCCTCTCTCCTACGAGCAGTACTTC.